This entry concerns a single T cell receptor beta chain. Its specificity is not known. This sample is drawn from a study of PD-1 blockade in classical Hodgkin lymphoma. V gave up 2 bases and J gave up 5 bases, with 3 bases separating them. CDR1 is SEHNR and CDR2 is FQNEAQ in the germline V gene (reference sequence). The length of the CDR3 is 12 residues. With no exception, relapse followed autologous stem cell transplantation in all patients, and brentuximab vedotin exposure varied. The protocol was immunoSEQ multiplex PCR, while the TCRdb copy is restricted to in-frame clones and leaves out a portion. There are approximately 60,000 clones in the sample; about 91% occur only once, and 9.5% to 15% lies in the top ten. General observations from the study: Excluded were patients who started nivolumab under 1 year after ASCT, a group that had lower diversity. Newly diagnosed patients were reported to exhibit reduced baseline TCR diversity relative to healthy donors. Significant TCR diversity gains by C4D1 occurred in CD4+ but not CD8+ cells.

This receptor was identified in a human donor with classical Hodgkin lymphoma. The chain couples TRBV7-9 to TRBJ2-2; D unclear. Sequences were derived from peripheral blood mononuclear cells (PBMCs), sampled at baseline. Here the CDR3 DNA reads TGTGCCAGCAGCTTAATAACCGGGGAGCTGTTTTTT. Amino acid sequence: CASSLITGELFF.